This record covers a single T cell receptor beta chain. The data originate from a study of blood T cell repertoires in COVID-19. From germline, CDR1 is GTSNPN and CDR2 SVGIG (reference sequence). The CDR3 extends over 14 amino acids. The V end was cut by 3 bases, the J end by 0 bases, with 9 bases between. Produced via immunoSEQ multiplex PCR; TCRdb's table is partial and in-frame only. The data hold roughly 80,000 clones, with approximately 80% observed a single time. J is TRBJ2-1 and V is TRBV30; D gene unclear. The sequencing input was peripheral blood. This receptor was taken from a man aged 45-65 years with acute or convalescent COVID-19. The CDR3, as DNA: TGTGCCTGGAGGGCGGAGAGCTCCTACAATGAGCAGTTCTTC. Translated: CAWRAESSYNEQFF.